This TCR beta chain was captured in a study of cytomegalovirus exposure and HLA in healthy donors (dated by TCRdb to the late 2010s). About the full investigation: According to an earlier analysis of a few hundred of the donors, about 179 million T cells yielded over 100 million unique TCR beta sequences and 250 to 350 Gb of sequence data. An early release covering roughly 600 HLA-typed donors comprised 250 to 350 gigabases of sequencing data and 85 million or so unique TCR sequences. Of the approximately 400 genotyped donors, over 65% fell in the genetic ancestry cluster associated with self-reported Caucasian donors. The study aimed to test whether signatures of past pathogen exposure could be identified by cataloging public T cell receptors. The study used immunosequencing to profile the T cell repertoires of several hundred subjects and linked those repertoires to cytomegalovirus serostatus. Besides the first cohort of more than 650 subjects, a separate validation cohort made up of roughly 120 different subjects was used. The study combined high-throughput TCR immunosequencing, statistical association of individual TCRs with disease status, and machine learning to predict cytomegalovirus infection status. In a later analysis, previously published TCR beta repertoires from 670 or so donors were re-analyzed and high-resolution HLA genotyping was added so that TCR occurrence patterns could be studied. The later analysis used no new phenotypic data to find candidate immune exposures, relying instead on TCR beta sequences and their occurrence across donors. An earlier analysis of 587 of the donors applied high-throughput TCR beta sequencing to assess whether each TCR beta V gene segment acted as functional or pseudogenic. Donor age, sex, ethnicity and CMV serostatus were compiled alongside the repertoire data. A later genetic analysis used genome-wide SNP genotypes for about three fifths of the 666 donors, treating that subset as a discovery cohort. All discovery cohort repertoires had been generated on a single sequencing platform. Both class I and class II loci were covered by HLA typing, at four-digit resolution. The number of typed donors differed by locus: roughly 629-630 for A, B, C, DRB1 and DQB1; some 500 for DQA1; approximately 600 for DPA1; and some 430 for DPB1. Five DR-DQ haplotypes were handled as single units for association and clustering, since linkage in the cohort was strong. Among almost 400 genotyped donors of the cohort, an average of roughly 240,000 unique TCR beta nucleotide sequences were sequenced per donor, roughly a sixth of them non-productive.

In total, around 600 healthy bone marrow donors made up the cohort. All cohort members were sampled while nominally healthy, although unrecorded immune exposures were likely present. The donor was CMV seronegative and belonged to the group of roughly 330 seronegative cohort members. Every donor gave a peripheral blood sample, and the peripheral blood mononuclear cells from that sample were used for TCR beta sequencing. The Qiagen DNeasy Blood Extraction Kit was used to extract genomic DNA from the blood cell samples. Preparation of the library involved the immunoSEQ multiplex PCR assay. For the multiplex PCR, a mixture combining 60 forward primers for TCR Vbeta segments and 13 reverse primers for TCR Jbeta segments was used. A multiplex PCR assay on genomic DNA amplified the CDR3 region of rearranged TCR beta genes. Amplified TCR beta libraries were sequenced as 87-base-pair reads on the Illumina HiSeq System. The published analysis was carried out like this. A later analysis counted 65 million to 90 million unique TCR beta chains across the 690 or so repertoires, and roughly 10 million of these chains were shared by at least two donors. Raw reads were error-corrected and collapsed into unique sequences by a nearest-neighbor algorithm in which closely related sequences were merged to remove PCR and sequencing errors. To assign V, D and J gene segments, CDR3 sequences were aligned to IMGT reference sequences. For a sequence to be retained, at least a six-nucleotide match to both a V gene segment and a J gene segment was required. A rearrangement counted as productive if the CDR3 had no stop codons and remained in frame with V and J, and every other rearrangement counted as non-productive. Following IMGT convention, CDR3 was defined as the stretch from the second conserved V-encoded cysteine to the conserved J-encoded phenylalanine. The earlier analysis of 500 to 600 of the donors excluded sequences that lacked an unambiguous match to a single V gene segment. An earlier analysis of fewer than 750 of the donors called V segments functional above 56.7% productive rearrangements and segregating when the between-donor standard deviation exceeded 5%. A statistical classification framework was developed to diagnose cytomegalovirus status using the catalog of TCR beta chain sequences. V and J gene assignment, in a later analysis, came from comparing TCR nucleotide sequences with IMGT/GENE-DB human TR gene sequences. Using the TCRdist pipeline, a later analysis assigned CDR3 sequences along with most-parsimonious VDJ recombination scenarios. In a later analysis, each TCR beta chain was defined by its CDR3 amino acid sequence together with its V-gene family, and reads lacking a unique V-gene family were excluded. A later analysis removed 550 to 700 highly shared, low-generation-probability nucleotide sequences to deal with suspected cross-contamination and a sequencing artifact. A later analysis calculated a clonal expansion index for each public chain from normalized within-repertoire ranks of inferred template counts. Generation probabilities in a later analysis came from a VDJ recombination model fitted to out-of-frame rearrangements, and those results were checked against IGoR. A later analysis scored TCR-TCR, TCR-HLA and TCR-CMV co-occurrence with hypergeometric tests, applying a repertoire-size bias correction to TCR pairs. False discovery rates were estimated in a later analysis by permuting HLA or CMV assignments 20 times. In a later analysis, co-occurring TCRs were grouped with DBSCAN, and TCRdist sequence similarity was added when clustering was performed within HLA-allele-positive subsets. For co-occurrence clustering, repertoires with fewer than 30,000 or more than 120,000 public chains were excluded, along with five or six repertoires with anomalous nucleotide sharing. Here the immuneACCESS table is served through TCRdb, limited to in-frame sequences with V and J called. Missing clones are a known gap in these copies; in checked studies unresolved V genes cover under half, and the rest lacks a known reason. V and J calls and clone size come straight from that table; D and trimming were deduced from the DNA. The sample records 95,000 to 150,000 clones, 80% to 85% of which are singletons. About 2.4% of the sample belongs to the ten largest clones.

Study-level results and caveats: A further reported finding was that TCR beta sequences accurately predicted the HLA-A and HLA-B alleles for most subjects in the first cohort. In a later analysis, HLA-associated TCR beta chains were found to be more clonally expanded and to have lower generation probabilities than equally common non-associated chains. Immune exposure information for the cohort was limited to CMV serostatus. The authors suggested that the approach could potentially be generalized to other disease states and immunological phenotypes. The classifier was reported to diagnose cytomegalovirus status with high specificity and sensitivity in both the original cohort and the validation cohort. In an earlier analysis of fewer than 700 of the donors, most TCR beta V segments appeared in productive rearrangements about 87% or about 30% of the time, broadly matching IMGT annotations. The presence/absence analyses assumed that sequencing depth was roughly uniform across donors, and that assumption may not be true. The sequencing pipeline was judged likely to have produced a cluster of highly shared sequence variants as a technical artifact. This cohort had only TCR beta chains sequenced, and the lack of alpha or paired-chain data limited which features could be detected. Across donors, most TCR sequences were observed very rarely, whereas some public TCRs were present in many individuals. Specific HLA alleles were associated with 16,951 TCR beta sequences at a false discovery rate of 0.05 in a later analysis. In vitro tests confirmed that a few of the cytomegalovirus-associated TCR beta chains recognize cytomegalovirus antigens. Most CMV-associated TCR beta chains appeared to be HLA-restricted in a later analysis, and the HLA associations seemed to be driven largely by CMV exposure. Because HLA typing was missing for some donors at each locus, association tests included only the typed subset. A total of fewer than 200 TCR beta chains were listed by the study as associated with cytomegalovirus. A later analysis found that TCR association rates varied across HLA loci, with DRB1 alleles showing the most associated TCRs and HLA-C alleles the fewest. Linkage disequilibrium might explain the correlated functional status among segregating V segments, but an unknown experimental factor could not be ruled out. Because counts were too low, roughly 16 rarely observed V segments, including chromosome 9 orphons, were left out of the earlier analysis of about 620 of the donors. According to a later analysis, parvovirus B19, influenza, CMV and Epstein-Barr virus appeared linked to several top co-occurrence clusters. An association between a missense DCLRE1C variant and V-gene and J-gene trimming of TCR beta chains was found in a later genetic analysis and replicated in an independent cohort. Strong co-occurrence of HLA alleles, especially DR and DQ, made assigning TCR associations to individual alleles difficult. In a later genetic analysis, fewer N-insertions in productive TCRs were reported among donors in an Asian-associated ancestry cluster than the approximately 710-donor mean.

Of note for this clone: Its antigen remains unidentified. Base qualities are not at hand, and no much larger clone is one base apart.

Sequencing used PBMCs. The source of this sequence is a woman aged 40 to 49 in good health and CMV-seronegative.

The bases are TGTGCCAGCAGCTTCGGGGGAGTGAACACTGAAGCTTTCTTT. Translated, this is CASSFGGVNTEAFF. Rearrangement joined TRBV11-3 to TRBJ1-1; 5 matching bases give a weak D call of TRBD1. The CDR3 holds 14 amino acids from the cysteine to the phenylalanine. Only CDR3 DNA is held: 42 bases, read in frame from base 1. V is cut by 3 bases and J by 0 bases, and the space between the germline ends is 8 bases. From the germline V gene, CDR1 is SGHNT and CDR2 is YENEEA.